This is a list of T cell receptor beta chains from one sample in a study of cytomegalovirus exposure and HLA in healthy donors. Using immunoSEQ multiplex PCR, the repertoire was profiled, and TCRdb retains in-frame clones only, with some absent. The data show about 120,000 clones, about 84% seen once. Sequenced input: PBMCs. Receptors were obtained from a woman in her twenties or thirties in good health and CMV-seronegative. The CDR3 runs from the conserved cysteine through the conserved F or W. The D gene is left open where the match is weak. Size tells how often a clone was seen (once, few, many) or the class of an expanded clone, and some rows leave it out.

cdr3_length: 15
d_call: TRBD1
j_call: TRBJ2-7
v_call: TRBV7-9
clone_size: .
cdr3_aa: CASSLGQGVTYEQYF
cdr3_nt: TGTGCCAGCAGCTTAGGACAGGGGGTCACCTACGAGCAGTACTTC

cdr3_length: 13
d_call: TRBD1
j_call: TRBJ1-2
v_call: TRBV6-1
clone_size: .
cdr3_aa: CASSGDRDYGYTF
cdr3_nt: TGTGCCAGCAGCGGGGACAGGGACTATGGCTACACCTTC

cdr3_length: 13
d_call: .
j_call: TRBJ1-5
v_call: TRBV14
clone_size: .
cdr3_aa: CASSQGLHQPQHF
cdr3_nt: TGTGCCAGCAGCCAAGGACTCCATCAGCCCCAGCATTTT

cdr3_length: 15
d_call: TRBD2
j_call: TRBJ2-3
v_call: TRBV5-6
clone_size: .
cdr3_aa: CASSLRSGGADTQYF
cdr3_nt: TGTGCCAGCAGCTTGAGAAGCGGGGGGGCAGATACGCAGTATTTT

cdr3_length: 16
d_call: TRBD1
j_call: TRBJ1-2
v_call: TRBV6-1
clone_size: .
cdr3_aa: CASSAGTATGYYGYTF
cdr3_nt: TGTGCCAGCAGTGCCGGGACAGCGACCGGTTACTATGGCTACACCTTC

cdr3_length: 16
d_call: .
j_call: TRBJ1-2
v_call: TRBV27
clone_size: .
cdr3_aa: CASSLQRRIFGYGYTF
cdr3_nt: TGTGCCAGCAGTCTACAACGGAGGATTTTTGGCTATGGCTACACCTTC

cdr3_length: 16
d_call: TRBD2
j_call: TRBJ2-1
v_call: TRBV6-5
clone_size: once
cdr3_aa: CASSYPLAGGYNEQFF
cdr3_nt: TGTGCCAGCAGTTACCCCCTAGCGGGGGGCTACAATGAGCAGTTCTTC

cdr3_length: 14
d_call: .
j_call: TRBJ1-2
v_call: TRBV27
clone_size: few
cdr3_aa: CASSQDRANYGYTF
cdr3_nt: TGTGCCAGCAGCCAGGACAGAGCTAACTATGGCTACACCTTC

cdr3_length: 14
d_call: .
j_call: TRBJ1-2
v_call: TRBV2
clone_size: .
cdr3_aa: CASKSRGISYGYTF
cdr3_nt: TGTGCCAGCAAATCCAGGGGAATTTCCTATGGCTACACCTTC

cdr3_length: 18
d_call: .
j_call: TRBJ1-2
v_call: TRBV19
clone_size: .
cdr3_aa: CASSIDLGSFREDYGYTF
cdr3_nt: TGTGCCAGTAGTATAGATCTGGGTTCTTTTAGGGAGGACTATGGCTACACCTTC